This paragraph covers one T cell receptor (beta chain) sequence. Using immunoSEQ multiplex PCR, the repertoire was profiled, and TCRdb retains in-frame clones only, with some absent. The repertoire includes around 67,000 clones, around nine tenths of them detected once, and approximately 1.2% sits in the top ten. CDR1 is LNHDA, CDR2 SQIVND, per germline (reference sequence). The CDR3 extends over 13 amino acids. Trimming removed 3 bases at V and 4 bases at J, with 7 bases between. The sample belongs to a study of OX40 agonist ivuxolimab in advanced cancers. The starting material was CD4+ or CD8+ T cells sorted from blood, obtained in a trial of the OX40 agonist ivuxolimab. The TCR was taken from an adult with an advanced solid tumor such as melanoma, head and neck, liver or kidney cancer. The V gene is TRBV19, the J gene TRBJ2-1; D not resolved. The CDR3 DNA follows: TGTGCCAGTAGTATGTCGCAGTACAATGAGCAGTTCTTC. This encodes CASSMSQYNEQFF. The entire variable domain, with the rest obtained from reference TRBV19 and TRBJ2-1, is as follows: DGGITQSPKYLFRKEGQNVTLSCEQNLNHDAMYWYRQDPGQGLRLIYYSQIVNDFQKGDIAEGYSVSREKKESFPLTVTSAQKNPTAFYLCASSMSQYNEQFFGPGTRLTVL.